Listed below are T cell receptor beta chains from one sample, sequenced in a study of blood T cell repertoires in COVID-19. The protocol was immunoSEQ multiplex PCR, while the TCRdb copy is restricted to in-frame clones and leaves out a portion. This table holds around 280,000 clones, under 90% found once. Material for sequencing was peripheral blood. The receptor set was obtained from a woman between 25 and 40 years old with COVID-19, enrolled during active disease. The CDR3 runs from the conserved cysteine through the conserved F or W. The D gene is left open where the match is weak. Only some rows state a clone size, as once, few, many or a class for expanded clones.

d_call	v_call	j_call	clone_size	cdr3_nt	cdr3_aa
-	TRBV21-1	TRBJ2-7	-	TGTGCCAGCATCTCGATGAGCCACGAGCAGTACTTC	CASISMSHEQYF
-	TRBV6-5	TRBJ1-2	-	TGTGCCAGCAGACGCCGGGACTTACGATCGGGCTACACCTTC	CASRRRDLRSGYTF
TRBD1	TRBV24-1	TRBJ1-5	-	TGTGCCACCGGACAGGGGGCAAATCAGCCTCAGCATTTT	CATGQGANQPQHF
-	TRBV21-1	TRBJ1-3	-	TGTGCCAGCCCTGAGGGGGCGGATGGAAACACCATATATTTT	CASPEGADGNTIYF
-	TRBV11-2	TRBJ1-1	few	TGTGCCAGCAGCTTAGGGCCACAGGGGAACACTGAAGCTTTCTTT	CASSLGPQGNTEAFF
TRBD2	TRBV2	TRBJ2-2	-	TGTGCCAGCAACCCTAGCGGGGCCACCGGGGAGCTGTTTTTT	CASNPSGATGELFF
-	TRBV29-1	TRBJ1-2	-	TGCAGCGTTGGCAGGTTCTATGGCTACACCTTC	CSVGRFYGYTF
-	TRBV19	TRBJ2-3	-	TGTGCCAGTAGTAGGGCGGTGGGGAGGTACAGCACAGATACGCAGTATTTT	CASSRAVGRYSTDTQYF
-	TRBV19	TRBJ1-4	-	TGTGCCAGTAGTATAGATCTTCAGGGGAAACTGTTTTTT	CASSIDLQGKLFF
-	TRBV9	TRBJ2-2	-	TGTGCCAGCAGCGTCTTCGCGGGGGCGGCCGCGAACACCGGGGAGCTGTTTTTT	CASSVFAGAAANTGELFF
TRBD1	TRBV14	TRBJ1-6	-	TGTGCCAGCAGCCCGAACAGGGGGTTAAATAATTCACCCCTCCACTTT	CASSPNRGLNNSPLHF
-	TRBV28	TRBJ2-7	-	TGTGCCAGCAGTTTATTCCAGGACGAGCAGTACTTC	CASSLFQDEQYF
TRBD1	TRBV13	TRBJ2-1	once	TGTGCCAGCAGTTACGGACAGGGGTCCTACAATGAGCAGTTCTTC	CASSYGQGSYNEQFF
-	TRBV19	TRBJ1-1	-	TGTGCCAGTAGTACTGGCTTGGGCCTACCCACTGAAGCTTTCTTT	CASSTGLGLPTEAFF
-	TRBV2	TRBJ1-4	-	TGTGCCAGCGCATATCAAGGGAGTTTTGAAAAACTGTTTTTT	CASAYQGSFEKLFF
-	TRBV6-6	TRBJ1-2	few	TGTGCCAGCGGAATAACAGGGTTGGGCTACACCTTC	CASGITGLGYTF
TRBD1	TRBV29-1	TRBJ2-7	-	TGCAGCGTTGAAGGACAGGGTGTGGGGGCCTACGAGCAGTACTTC	CSVEGQGVGAYEQYF
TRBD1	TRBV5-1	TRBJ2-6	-	TGCGCCAGCAGCGGGGACAGCGACAACGTCCTGACTTTC	CASSGDSDNVLTF
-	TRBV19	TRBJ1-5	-	TGTGCCAGTAGTCTCCGGGACTCCAATCAGCCCCAGCATTTT	CASSLRDSNQPQHF
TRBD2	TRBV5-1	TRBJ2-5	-	TGCGCCAGCAGCTCCGCTAGCGGGGGCTACCAAGAGACCCAGTACTTC	CASSSASGGYQETQYF
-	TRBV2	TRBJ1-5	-	TGTGCCAGCAGTGAGGGTTCAGGGGTCTTTGAGGAGCCCCAGCATTTT	CASSEGSGVFEEPQHF
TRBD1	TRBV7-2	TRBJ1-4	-	TGTGCCAGCAACCTATGGAGGACAGGGGATAATGAAAAACTGTTTTTT	CASNLWRTGDNEKLFF
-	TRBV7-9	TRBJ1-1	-	TGTGCCAGCAGCAACGACCCGGGATTAGAAGCTTTCTTT	CASSNDPGLEAFF
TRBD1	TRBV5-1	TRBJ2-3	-	TGCGCCAGCAGCCCCGGGACAGGGGGCAGGACAGATACGCAGTATTTT	CASSPGTGGRTDTQYF
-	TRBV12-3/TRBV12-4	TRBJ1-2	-	TGTGCCAGCAGTTTCGGGGGAGGCTACACCTTC	CASSFGGGYTF
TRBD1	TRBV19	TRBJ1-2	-	TGTGCCAGTAGTTGGGGGACAGGGGAGGATGGCTACACCTTC	CASSWGTGEDGYTF
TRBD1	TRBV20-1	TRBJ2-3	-	TGCAGTGCTAGTTTTACAGGGGGCGGCACAGATACGCAGTATTTT	CSASFTGGGTDTQYF
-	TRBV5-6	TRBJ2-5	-	TGTGCCAGCAGCCCCGGAGGCGAGACCCAGTACTTC	CASSPGGETQYF
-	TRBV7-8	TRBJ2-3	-	TGTGCCAGCAGCTTAGTAGTGGGTGACTATAGCACAGATACGCAGTATTTT	CASSLVVGDYSTDTQYF
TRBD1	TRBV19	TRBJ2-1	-	TGTGCCAGTAGTAACAGGGGGTTCGGCTCCTACAATGAGCAGTTCTTC	CASSNRGFGSYNEQFF
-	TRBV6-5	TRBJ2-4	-	TGTGCCAGCATCAAAACAGGTCTAGCCAAAAACATTCAGTACTTC	CASIKTGLAKNIQYF
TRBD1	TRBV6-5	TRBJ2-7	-	TGTGCCAGCAGTTACTTCGGGCAGGGGGACGAGCAGTACTTC	CASSYFGQGDEQYF
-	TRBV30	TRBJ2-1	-	TGTGCCTGGAGTGTAGGCAGGGCTTACAATGAGCAGTTCTTC	CAWSVGRAYNEQFF
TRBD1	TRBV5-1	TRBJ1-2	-	TGCGCCAGCAGCCTTGATGGGACAGGGGTCGATGGCTACACCTTC	CASSLDGTGVDGYTF
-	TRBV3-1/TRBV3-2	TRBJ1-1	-	TGTGCCAGCAGCCTCTTTCTGGGGGGAGCTTTCTTT	CASSLFLGGAFF
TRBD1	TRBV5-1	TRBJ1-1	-	TGCGCCAGCAGCTCCCGGGACAGGGGACGAAGTGAAGCTTTCTTT	CASSSRDRGRSEAFF
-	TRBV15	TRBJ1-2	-	TGTGCCACCAGCACAGCCCTCCCAGGGGTCTATGGCTACACCTTC	CATSTALPGVYGYTF
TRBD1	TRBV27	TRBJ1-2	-	TGTGCCAGCAGTTCCGGGACAGGGGGACGTGGCTACACCTTC	CASSSGTGGRGYTF
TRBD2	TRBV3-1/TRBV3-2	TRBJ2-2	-	TGTGCCAGCAGCCAAGAGGTTCAGCGGGGGGCTCACGGGGAGCTGTTTTTT	CASSQEVQRGAHGELFF